This TCR beta chain was sequenced in a study of shared clonotypes between healthy human individuals. Study findings and constraints: The donor pool, a small one, limited the genetic and exposure-history diversity represented. When compared with the clonotypes that were shared by all four sorted-subset donors, the non-shared clonotypes turned out to have lower generation probabilities.

Nashville, Tennessee was home to all donors, each a Caucasian adult. From CD4+ cells came CD45RA+ naive and CD45RA-negative memory subsets. Germline loops: CDR1 MNHEY, CDR2 SVGAGI. V lost 6 bases to trimming and J lost 6 bases; unmatched junction nucleotides: 2. CDR3 size: 13 residues. The protocol was immunoSEQ multiplex PCR, while the TCRdb copy is restricted to in-frame clones and leaves out a portion. Seen here are about 2.5 million clones, around 93% observed once, and the top ten hold around 0.38%. In the case of this clone: The antigen remains unidentified.

The chain is built from TRBV6-5 and TRBJ2-7, with 13 bases that match TRBD2. This TCR was sampled from a man between 18 and 35 years old in good health. Some clones in this sample may be carry-over from other donors' samples. Sequencing input: naive CD4+ T cells from PBMCs. As for subset: CD45RA+ positively selected. This CDR3 is CASRTSGGFEQYF. CDR3 in DNA: TGTGCCAGCAGGACTAGCGGGGGGTTCGAGCAGTACTTC.